The rows below give T cell receptor beta chains drawn from one sample of a study of T cells in placental villitis. The data were produced by immunoSEQ multiplex PCR, yet TCRdb's version contains in-frame clones alone and is incomplete. The sample carries around 5,700 clones, about three quarters recorded once. Sequencing was carried out using placental tissue containing maternal and fetal cells. Source of these receptors: a human patient with infectious villitis; the placental T cells may come from both mother and fetus. The CDR3 runs from the conserved cysteine through the conserved F or W.

v_call cdr3_aa
TRBV19 CASSMGGRSETQYF
TRBV13 CASSLGPLGQQWDIQYF
TRBV6-5 CASRANYGYTF
TRBV6-5 CASKENTEAFF
TRBV11-1 CASSAGDRGQYF
TRBV12-3/TRBV12-4 CASSPGPGDGYTF
TRBV7-2 CASSPIAGSAGELFF
TRBV2 CASKLAGLDEKLFF
TRBV6-5 CASFPDTGELFF
TRBV5-4 CASSQRAGYNEQFF
TRBV6-2/TRBV6-3 CASSYLGGSSYEQYF
TRBV5-1 CASSLAPEGGYGYTF
TRBV6-5 CASSYSPGYKGYTF
TRBV27 CASSPRPTWGNTEAFF
TRBV12-3/TRBV12-4 CASRQNTEAFF
TRBV3-1/TRBV3-2 CASSPFRELSTNEQFF
TRBV28 CASRRGLGYTF
TRBV7-9 CASSLKGVEGNEQFF
TRBV6-1 CASSEVQGSKSAFF
TRBV10-2 CASSESLGQGMDQPQHF
TRBV18 CASSPGLAKSRELFF
TRBV10-3 CAISESMAGRGINEQFF
TRBV7-2 CASSLTSNTGELFF
TRBV15 CATSRGVRGPDTQYF
TRBV7-3 CASSLTRAGGLDTQYF
TRBV2 CASSDSELETQYF
TRBV6-2/TRBV6-3 CASSYSKGAKNIQYF
TRBV6-2/TRBV6-3 CASNYSWGRSDTQYF
TRBV24-1 CATSQGSYEQYF
TRBV2 CASSEWTEAFF
TRBV30 CAWSVLGGPYSGNTIYF
TRBV2 CASSGRTGLDEQYF
TRBV7-9 CASRCRGKSWCQPQHF
TRBV12-3/TRBV12-4 CASSFAGETQYF
TRBV5-6 CASSSGLAGAGGDTQYF
TRBV10-3 CAIRGDRDSYEQYF
TRBV6-1 CASTGSLNEKLFF
TRBV28 CASSPLSEKLFF
TRBV7-8 CASSKRGGGNEQFF
TRBV2 CASSRGQVMPGELFF
TRBV27 CASSLSRSSYNEQFF
TRBV18 CASSPTGDEQYF
TRBV27 CASSLSRGVEAFF
TRBV16 CASSHLTPGADNQPQHF
TRBV29-1 CSVESSYGYTF
TRBV13 CASSGTGQGTDTQYF
TRBV25-1 CASSESGLAGGQDTQYF
TRBV19 CASSSRTGRVIHSNQPQHF
TRBV15 CATSRDRVQGYSPLHF
TRBV2 CASSDSSYEQYF
TRBV19 CAVSPGRGQYF
TRBV3-1/TRBV3-2 CASSLGTGGTEAFF
TRBV21-1 CASSLTSGLYNEQFF